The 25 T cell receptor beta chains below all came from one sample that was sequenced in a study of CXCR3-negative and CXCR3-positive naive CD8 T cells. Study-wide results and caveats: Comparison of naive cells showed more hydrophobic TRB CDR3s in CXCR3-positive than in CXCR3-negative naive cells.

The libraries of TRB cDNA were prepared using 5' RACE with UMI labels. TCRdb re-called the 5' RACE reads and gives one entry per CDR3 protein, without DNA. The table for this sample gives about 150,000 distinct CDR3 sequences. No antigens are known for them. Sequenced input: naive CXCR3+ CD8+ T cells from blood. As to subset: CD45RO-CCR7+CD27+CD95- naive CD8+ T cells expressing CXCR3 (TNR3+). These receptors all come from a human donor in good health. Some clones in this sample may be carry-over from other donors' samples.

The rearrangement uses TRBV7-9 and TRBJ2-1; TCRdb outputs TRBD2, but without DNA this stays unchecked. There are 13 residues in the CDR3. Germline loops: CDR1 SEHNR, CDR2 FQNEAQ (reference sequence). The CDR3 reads CASSRGEDSEQFF. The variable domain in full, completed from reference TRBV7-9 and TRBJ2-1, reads DTGVSQNPRHKITKRGQNVTFRCDPISEHNRLYWYRQTLGQGPEFLTYFQNEAQLEKSRLLSDRFSAERPKGSFSTLEIQRTEQGDSAMYLCASSRGEDSEQFFGPGTRLTVL.

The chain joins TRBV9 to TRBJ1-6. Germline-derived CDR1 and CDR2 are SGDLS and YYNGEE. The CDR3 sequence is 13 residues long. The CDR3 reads CASRSSYNSPLHF.

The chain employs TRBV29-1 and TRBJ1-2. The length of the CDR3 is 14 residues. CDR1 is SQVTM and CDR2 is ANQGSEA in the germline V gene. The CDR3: CSVDSGFKRDGYTF.

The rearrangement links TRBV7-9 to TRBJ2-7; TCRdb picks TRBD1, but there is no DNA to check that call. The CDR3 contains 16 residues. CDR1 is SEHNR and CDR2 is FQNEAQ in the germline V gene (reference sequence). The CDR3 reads CASSVSPQGGSYEQYF. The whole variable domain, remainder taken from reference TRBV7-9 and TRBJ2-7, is DTGVSQNPRHKITKRGQNVTFRCDPISEHNRLYWYRQTLGQGPEFLTYFQNEAQLEKSRLLSDRFSAERPKGSFSTLEIQRTEQGDSAMYLCASSVSPQGGSYEQYFGPGTRLTVT.

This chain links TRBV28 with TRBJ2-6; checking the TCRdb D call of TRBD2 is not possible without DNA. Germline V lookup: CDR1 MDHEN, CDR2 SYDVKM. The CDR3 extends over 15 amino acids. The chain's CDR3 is CASRDSLIRANVLTF.

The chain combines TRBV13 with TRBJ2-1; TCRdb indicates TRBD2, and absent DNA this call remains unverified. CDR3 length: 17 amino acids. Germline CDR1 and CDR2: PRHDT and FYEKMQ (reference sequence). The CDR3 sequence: CASSLNSGGGSYNEQFF. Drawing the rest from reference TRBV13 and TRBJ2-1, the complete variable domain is AAGVIQSPRHLIKEKRETATLKCYPIPRHDTVYWYQQGPGQDPQFLISFYEKMQSDKGSIPDRFSAQQFSDYHSELNMSSLELGDSALYFCASSLNSGGGSYNEQFFGPGTRLTVL.

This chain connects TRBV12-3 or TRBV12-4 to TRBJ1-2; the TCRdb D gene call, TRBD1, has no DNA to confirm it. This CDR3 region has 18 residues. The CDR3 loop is CASSLSFPGQTDLYGYTF.

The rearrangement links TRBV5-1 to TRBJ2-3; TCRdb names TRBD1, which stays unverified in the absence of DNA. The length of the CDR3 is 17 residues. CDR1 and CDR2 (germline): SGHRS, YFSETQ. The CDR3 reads CASSLVGGGPPTDTQYF.

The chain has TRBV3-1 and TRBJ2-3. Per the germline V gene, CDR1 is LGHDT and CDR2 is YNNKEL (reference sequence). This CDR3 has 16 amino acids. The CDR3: CASSQVGKAATDTQYF.

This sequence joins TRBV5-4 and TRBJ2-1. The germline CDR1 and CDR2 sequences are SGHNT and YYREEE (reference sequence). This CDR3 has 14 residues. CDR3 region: CASRAGGLYNEQFF.

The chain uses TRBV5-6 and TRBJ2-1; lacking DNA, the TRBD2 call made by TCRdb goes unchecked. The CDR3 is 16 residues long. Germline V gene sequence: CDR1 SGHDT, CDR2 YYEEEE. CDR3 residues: CASSPGLAGGPDEQFF.

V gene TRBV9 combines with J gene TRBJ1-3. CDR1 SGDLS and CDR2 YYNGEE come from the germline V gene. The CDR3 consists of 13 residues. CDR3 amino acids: CASTPTSGNTIYF. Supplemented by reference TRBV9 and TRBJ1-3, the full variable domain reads DSGVTQTPKHLITATGQRVTLRCSPRSGDLSVYWYQQSLDQGLQFLIQYYNGEERAKGNILERFSAQQFPDLHSELNLSSLELGDSALYFCASTPTSGNTIYFGEGSWLTVV.

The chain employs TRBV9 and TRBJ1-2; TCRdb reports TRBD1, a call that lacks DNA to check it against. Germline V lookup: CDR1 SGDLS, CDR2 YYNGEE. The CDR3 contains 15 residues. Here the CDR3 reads CASSVVRDFNYGYTF. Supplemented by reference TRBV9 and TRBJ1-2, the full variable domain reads DSGVTQTPKHLITATGQRVTLRCSPRSGDLSVYWYQQSLDQGLQFLIQYYNGEERAKGNILERFSAQQFPDLHSELNLSSLELGDSALYFCASSVVRDFNYGYTFGSGTRLTVV.

The CDR3: CASSPPMGGAGEQFF. The rearrangement links TRBV7-9 to TRBJ2-1; no DNA is available, so the TRBD1 call from TCRdb remains unchecked. Per germline, CDR1 SEHNR and CDR2 FQNEAQ (reference sequence). The CDR3 is made up of 15 amino acids.

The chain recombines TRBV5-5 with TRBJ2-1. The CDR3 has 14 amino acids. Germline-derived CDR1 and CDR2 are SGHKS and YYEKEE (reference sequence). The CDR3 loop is CASSLEDRFNEQFF.

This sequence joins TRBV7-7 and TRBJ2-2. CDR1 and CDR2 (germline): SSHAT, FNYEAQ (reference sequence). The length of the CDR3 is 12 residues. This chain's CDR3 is CASSSPPGELFF. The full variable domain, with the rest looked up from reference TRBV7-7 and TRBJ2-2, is GAGVSQSPRYKVTKRGQDVTLRCDPISSHATLYWYQQALGQGPEFLTYFNYEAQPDKSGLPSDRFSAERPEGSISTLTIQRTEQRDSAMYRCASSSPPGELFFGEGSRLTVL.

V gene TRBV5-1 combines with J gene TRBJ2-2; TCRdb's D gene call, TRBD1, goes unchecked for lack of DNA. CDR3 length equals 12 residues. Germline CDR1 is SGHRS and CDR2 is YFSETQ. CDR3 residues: CASSEGPGELFF.

CDR3 loop: CASSPWGTTGELFF. The chain links TRBV5-4 to TRBJ2-2; the TCRdb D gene call, TRBD1, has no DNA to confirm it. CDR3 size: 14 residues. Germline-derived CDR1 and CDR2 are SGHNT and YYREEE (reference sequence).

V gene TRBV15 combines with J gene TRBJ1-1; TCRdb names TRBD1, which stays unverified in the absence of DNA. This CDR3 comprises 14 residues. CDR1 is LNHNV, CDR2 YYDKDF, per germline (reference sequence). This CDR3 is CATSRTTGGTEAFF. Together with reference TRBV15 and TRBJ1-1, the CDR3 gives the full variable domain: DAMVIQNPRYQVTQFGKPVTLSCSQTLNHNVMYWYQQKSSQAPKLLFHYYDKDFNNEADTPDNFQSRRPNTSFCFLDIRSPGLGDTAMYLCATSRTTGGTEAFFGQGTRLTVV.

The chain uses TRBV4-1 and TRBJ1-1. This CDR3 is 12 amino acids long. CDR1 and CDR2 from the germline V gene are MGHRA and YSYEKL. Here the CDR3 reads CASSASGRKAFF.

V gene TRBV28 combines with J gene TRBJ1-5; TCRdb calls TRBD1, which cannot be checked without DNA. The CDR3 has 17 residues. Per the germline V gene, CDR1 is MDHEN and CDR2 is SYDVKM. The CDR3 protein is CASSLSHGGWVSQPQHF.

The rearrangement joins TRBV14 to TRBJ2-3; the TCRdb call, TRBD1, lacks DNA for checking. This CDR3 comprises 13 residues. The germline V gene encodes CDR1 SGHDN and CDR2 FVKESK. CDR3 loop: CASSRQVDPSQYF.

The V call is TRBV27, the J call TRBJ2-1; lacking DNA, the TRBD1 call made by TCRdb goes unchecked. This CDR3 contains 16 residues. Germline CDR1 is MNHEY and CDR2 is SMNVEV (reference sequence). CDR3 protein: CASSPRATGGSNEQFF.

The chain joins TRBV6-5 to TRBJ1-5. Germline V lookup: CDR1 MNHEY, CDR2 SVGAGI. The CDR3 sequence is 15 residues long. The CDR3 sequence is CASSYRGESNQPQHF.

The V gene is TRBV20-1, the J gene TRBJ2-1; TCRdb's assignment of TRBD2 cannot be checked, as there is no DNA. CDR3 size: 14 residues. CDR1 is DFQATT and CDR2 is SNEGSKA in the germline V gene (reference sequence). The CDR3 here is CSARGLAGANEQFF.